Listed here are 24 T cell receptor beta chains from one sample, sequenced in a study of blood T cell repertoires in COVID-19. TCRdb's copy holds only in-frame clones and misses some; the assay was immunoSEQ multiplex PCR. The sample has approximately 90,000 clones, more than 70% seen once. The sequencing sample was made of peripheral blood. The receptors stem from an elderly woman with acute or convalescent COVID-19.

This clone was observed a handful of times. This rearrangement joins TRBV20-1 to TRBJ2-1, with 12 positions matching TRBD2. The trim removed 3 bases at V and 8 bases at J, leaving 8 bases unmatched. CDR3 length: 15 residues. Germline CDR1 is DFQATT and CDR2 is SNEGSKA (reference sequence). CDR3 region: CSASTGLAGMDEQFF. The CDR3 nucleotides read TGCAGTGCTAGTACCGGACTAGCGGGGATGGATGAGCAGTTCTTC.

The table lists this clone with a count of one. The chain links TRBV30 to TRBJ2-5; TRBD1 is a possible D gene (6 bases). The CDR3 sequence is 15 residues long. Germline CDR1 is GTSNPN and CDR2 is SVGIG (reference sequence). V lost 0 bases, J lost 7 bases, and 18 bases lay in between. CDR3 nucleotides: TGTGCCTGGAGTGTACAACAGGGTTCTAGTGGGACCCAGTACTTC. It translates to CAWSVQQGSSGTQYF.

Ten or more counts support this clone. The chain uses TRBV27 and TRBJ2-7; TRBD1 matches at 9 bases. With 5 bases clipped from V and 0 bases from J, the junction kept 17 bases outside the gene matches. CDR3 size: 19 residues. Germline-derived CDR1 and CDR2 are MNHEY and SMNVEV (reference sequence). The CDR3 spells CASSRAATTGGIRSYEQYF. As DNA, the CDR3 is TGTGCCAGCAGTCGAGCGGCCACTACAGGGGGCATCCGCTCCTACGAGCAGTACTTC.

The rearrangement uses TRBV6-4 and TRBJ1-2; 7 bases map to TRBD1. This CDR3 contains 14 residues. The J segment lost 4 bases and the V segment lost 5 bases, leaving 7 bases of the junction unmatched. The V gene's germline CDR1 is MRHNA and CDR2 SNTAGT. This chain's CDR3 is CASSPGGVGYGYTF. DNA for the CDR3: TGTGCCAGCAGTCCAGGGGGAGTGGGCTATGGCTACACCTTC.

For the CDR3, the DNA is TGTGCCAGCAGCTTGTCAATCACTAACTATGGCTACACCTTC. This codes for CASSLSITNYGYTF. V and J are TRBV7-2 and TRBJ1-2; no clear D. The CDR3 extends over 14 amino acids. The germline V gene has CDR1 SGHTA and CDR2 FQGNSA. V lost 3 bases to trimming and J lost 0 bases, with 8 bases between them.

The chain is built from TRBV3-1 (or the pseudogene TRBV3-2) and TRBJ2-7; 8 bases line up with TRBD1. V trimming: 4 bases; J trimming: 3 bases; junction bases outside the gene matches: 5. Germline V gene lookup returns CDR1 LGHDT and CDR2 YNNKEL (reference sequence). The CDR3 runs to 14 residues. In nucleotides, the CDR3 is TGTGCCAGCAGCCTCGGACAGGGATACTACGAGCAGTACTTC. It yields the protein CASSLGQGYYEQYF.

The chain is built from TRBV27 and TRBJ1-1; 8 bases match TRBD1. The V and J ends lost 5 bases and 6 bases, in that order; junction bases with no gene match: 8. In germline, CDR1 is MNHEY, CDR2 SMNVEV (reference sequence). The CDR3 has 14 amino acids. The CDR3 loop is CASSRTGLGSEAFF. The CDR3 bases are TGTGCCAGCAGTAGGACAGGGCTTGGGTCTGAAGCTTTCTTT.

The gene calls are TRBV5-4 and TRBJ2-7; 10 bases align to TRBD1. The CDR3 is made up of 15 amino acids. From germline, CDR1 is SGHNT and CDR2 YYREEE (reference sequence). V lost 3 bases and J lost 3; bases outside the gene matches: 6. CDR3 nucleotides: TGTGCCAGCAGCTCAACCGACAGGGGGCTCTACGAGCAGTACTTC. Translated, it gives CASSSTDRGLYEQYF. The full variable domain, with the rest looked up from reference TRBV5-4 and TRBJ2-7, is ETGVTQSPTHLIKTRGQQVTLRCSSQSGHNTVSWYQQALGQGPQFIFQYYREEENGRGNFPPRFSGLQFPNYSSELNVNALELDDSALYLCASSSTDRGLYEQYFGPGTRLTVT.

The chain recombines TRBV10-3 with TRBJ1-1, with D tentatively TRBD1 (5 bases). V was shortened by 1 base and J by 4 bases, with 13 bases between the two germline ends. The CDR3 length is 15 residues. Germline V gene sequence: CDR1 ENHRY, CDR2 SYGVKD. The CDR3 here is CAISEYGQGRTEAFF. CDR3 DNA sequence: TGTGCCATCAGTGAGTACGGGCAGGGCCGCACTGAAGCTTTCTTT.

This clone occurred a few times. The chain has TRBV6-6 and TRBJ2-7; TRBD1 agrees at 8 bases. From germline, CDR1 is MNHNY and CDR2 SVGAGI (reference sequence). The CDR3 is 15 residues long. With V trimmed by 2 bases and J by 3 bases, 6 bases remained unmatched. CDR3 region: CASSYIPGGYYEQYF. CDR3 bases: TGTGCCAGCAGTTACATTCCAGGGGGCTACTACGAGCAGTACTTC.

This rearrangement joins TRBV27 to TRBJ1-2, with D possibly TRBD1 on 6 matching bases. The CDR3 is 17 residues long. The V end was cut by 4 bases, the J end by 0 bases, with 18 bases between. Germline loops: CDR1 MNHEY, CDR2 SMNVEV (reference sequence). CDR3 sequence (DNA): TGTGCCAGCAGTTCCTCAGGGGTACCCCAAGCTAACTATGGCTACACCTTC. Translated, it gives CASSSSGVPQANYGYTF.

The V gene is TRBV19, the J gene TRBJ1-1; TRBD1 agrees at 7 bases. The CDR3 spans 15 residues. CDR1 and CDR2 from the germline V gene are LNHDA and SQIVND (reference sequence). With V trimmed by 5 bases and J by 7 bases, 13 bases remained unmatched. The CDR3, as DNA: TGTGCCAGTAGTCCAACTGACAGGGCCCTCCATGAAGCTTTCTTT. This encodes CASSPTDRALHEAFF.

This chain links TRBV5-6 with TRBJ1-4, with TRBD1 matching over 9 bases. The CDR3 is 12 residues long. Per germline, CDR1 SGHDT and CDR2 YYEEEE. V shed 3 bases, J shed 12 bases, and the junction held 3 bases outside the gene matches. The CDR3 DNA sequence: TGTGCCAGCAGCTGGGACAGGGAGGAACTGTTTTTT. It specifies CASSWDREELFF.

This rearrangement joins TRBV5-1 to TRBJ1-2; D is unresolved. The CDR3 contains 14 residues. Between the trimmed V and J ends, which lost 0 bases and 8 bases, there was a span of 14 bases. Germline values: CDR1 SGHRS, CDR2 YFSETQ. CDR3 sequence reads: CASSLDSNGSGYTF. In DNA, the CDR3 is TGCGCCAGCAGCTTGGACTCGAATGGGAGCGGCTACACCTTC.

This clone has a single count. V usage is TRBV20-1 and J usage is TRBJ1-1; TRBD1 is a possible D gene (6 bases). Between the trimmed V and J ends, which lost 5 bases and 9 bases, there was a span of 22 bases. Germline V lookup: CDR1 DFQATT, CDR2 SNEGSKA (reference sequence). This CDR3 region has 14 residues. The CDR3 DNA is TGCAGTGCTCGTGGGGGCCAGGATTTCCTTCAAGCTTTCTTT. Protein sequence: CSARGGQDFLQAFF.

This clone was observed once. This chain connects TRBV27 to TRBJ2-3; 9 bases are a match to TRBD2. The ends lost 2 bases at V and 5 bases at J; junction bases unmatched: 8. Germline CDR1 MNHEY, CDR2 SMNVEV (reference sequence). The CDR3 runs 16 residues. CDR3 DNA: TGTGCCAGCAGTTTACTAGCGGGGCGACGGAAAGATACGCAGTATTTT. Translation: CASSLLAGRRKDTQYF.

This clone was observed once. V usage is TRBV6-2 or TRBV6-3 and J usage is TRBJ1-2; possible D gene TRBD1, 6 bases. Trimming took 0 bases from V and 6 from J, leaving 14 bases between them. Germline-derived CDR1 and CDR2 are MNHEY and SVGEGT. This CDR3 region has 15 residues. In DNA form, the CDR3 reads TGTGCCAGCAGTTACTCACGGGGGGCTGTCGATGGCTACACCTTC. It translates to CASSYSRGAVDGYTF.

The CDR3 DNA reads TGTGCCAGCAGTACTCCCGGACAGGGGTACACCGGGGAGCTGTTTTTT. Translating it yields CASSTPGQGYTGELFF. The chain carries TRBV6-6 and TRBJ2-2; 9 nucleotides agree with TRBD1. Germline V CDR1 and CDR2: MNHNY, SVGAGI (reference sequence). With V trimmed by 5 bases and J by 3 bases, 7 bases remained unmatched. The CDR3 loop spans 16 amino acids.

The chain recombines TRBV20-1 with TRBJ2-7; 8 bases align to TRBD1. J gave up 4 bases and V 5 bases, and 1 base lay outside the gene matches. CDR1 is DFQATT, CDR2 SNEGSKA, per germline (reference sequence). The CDR3 contains 11 residues. CDR3 DNA: TGCAGTGCTGGACAGGGATACGAGCAGTACTTC. The encoded protein is CSAGQGYEQYF.

V and J are TRBV15 and TRBJ2-5, with D unresolved. Germline loops: CDR1 LNHNV, CDR2 YYDKDF (reference sequence). Trimming shortened V by 1 base and J by 5 bases, and 8 bases separated the two germline ends. This CDR3 is 13 amino acids long. For the CDR3, the DNA is TGTGCCACCAGCAGAGCTTACTCGGAGACCCAGTACTTC. This translates into CATSRAYSETQYF.

This clone has a single count. The chain employs TRBV7-2 and TRBJ1-2, with a weak D call TRBD1 (5 bases). The CDR3 has 14 residues. The V end lost 1 base, the J end lost 6 bases, and 12 bases lay between the germline ends. Germline values: CDR1 SGHTA, CDR2 FQGNSA. The CDR3 loop reads CASSLDSRENGYTF. The CDR3 nucleotides read TGTGCCAGCAGCTTAGATAGCAGGGAAAATGGCTACACCTTC.

The chain uses TRBV6-6 and TRBJ1-6; 7 nucleotides match TRBD1. Germline values: CDR1 MNHNY, CDR2 SVGAGI (reference sequence). The CDR3 sequence is 15 residues long. J lost 5 bases, V lost 6 bases, and 7 bases had no gene match. The CDR3 DNA sequence: TGTGCCAGCAGGATACAACAGGGGAATAATTCACCCCTCCACTTT. It is translated as CASRIQQGNNSPLHF.

This chain uses TRBV10-3 with TRBJ1-3; 7 nucleotides match TRBD1. Losses at the gene ends were 6 bases for V and 0 bases for J; bases not matched to a gene: 17. Looked up from germline, CDR1 is ENHRY and CDR2 is SYGVKD. This CDR3 has 19 residues. CDR3 DNA sequence: TGTGCCATCAGGGGGGACAGCCGTCAGGCCTTGCACTCTGGAAACACCATATATTTT. This encodes CAIRGDSRQALHSGNTIYF.

This chain joins TRBV18 and TRBJ1-1; D may be TRBD1 (5 bases). This CDR3 region has 13 residues. Germline assignment: CDR1 KGHSH and CDR2 LQKENI. V was shortened by 6 bases and J by 5 bases, with 13 bases between the two germline ends. The CDR3 coding sequence is TGTGCCAGCTCCCACGACAGAGAGACTGAAGCTTTCTTT. The encoded protein is CASSHDRETEAFF.